One and the same sample provided the 9 T cell receptor beta chains below, sequenced in a study of T cell clonality in common variable immunodeficiency. Here immunoSEQ multiplex PCR was the method, and the copy in TCRdb shows in-frame clones only, minus some. In total the sample includes 35,000 to 55,000 clones, none of them seen once. The sample was peripheral blood mononuclear cells. These receptors all stem from a person aged 18 to 70 in good health.

In this sample, this clone turned up many times. The DNA ends 3 residues before the CDR3 does, and the rest of the CDR3 is filled in from the germline J gene. V gene TRBV20-1 combines with J gene TRBJ2-7; a weak D match, TRBD2 (6 bases). Per germline, CDR1 DFQATT and CDR2 SNEGSKA (reference sequence). With 0 bases removed from V and 2 bases from J, the gap between germline ends came to 8 bases. This CDR3 region has 13 residues. The sequenced part of the CDR3 DNA is TGCAGTGCTAGAGAGCGGGGCGCCTACGAG. It specifies CSARERGAYE. The complete CDR3 protein is CSARERGAYEQYF.

The sample holds many counts of this clone. Read sequence stops 3 residues before the CDR3 end, and the germline J gene provides the missing end. This chain joins TRBV27 and TRBJ1-1, with D possibly being TRBD1 (5 bases). CDR1 is MNHEY, CDR2 SMNVEV, per germline (reference sequence). Trimming cost V 3 bases and J 7 bases, with 12 bases left between them. The CDR3 is 13 amino acids. The CDR3 bases that were read are TGTGCCAGCAGTTTGGGGGGGAATGTTGAA. Encoded protein: CASSLGGNVE. The full CDR3 protein reads CASSLGGNVEAFF.

This clone occurred many times. The sequenced part of the CDR3 DNA is TGCAGTGCTAGAGCACCGGACAGGGGGGCCGGGGAG. Amino acids: CSARAPDRGAGE. The whole CDR3 sequence is CSARAPDRGAGELFF. The chain uses TRBV20-1 and TRBJ2-2; 10 bases align to TRBD1. Sequencing ends 3 residues short of the CDR3 end; the germline J gene provides the rest. Germline lookup yields CDR1 DFQATT and CDR2 SNEGSKA (reference sequence). V lost 1 base and J lost 6; bases outside the gene matches: 5. There are 15 residues in the CDR3.

This clone was seen repeatedly, ten times or more. The read falls 3 residues short of the CDR3 end, and the missing part is taken from the germline J gene. The chain recombines TRBV28 with TRBJ2-1, with D unclear. This CDR3 is built from 12 residues. Trimming took off 5 bases at V and 9 bases at J, with 11 bases between the two ends. Germline V gives CDR1 MDHEN, CDR2 SYDVKM. The covered CDR3 bases are TGTGCCAGCAGTCATCCCGGTAGTGAG. Translation gives CASSHPGSE. The complete CDR3 sequence is CASSHPGSEQFF.

In its sample, this clone was seen many times. The CDR3 end falls 3 residues outside the read, so it is completed with the germline J gene. The chain is built from TRBV29-1 and TRBJ1-2, with D possibly TRBD1 on 5 matching bases. Trimming took off 6 bases at V and 3 bases at J, with 14 bases between the two ends. This CDR3 region has 13 residues. Germline CDR1 reads SQVTM; CDR2 reads ANQGSEA. This chain's CDR3 is CSVVGAADYGYTF. The CDR3 DNA, read in part, is TGCAGCGTCGTTGGGGCCGCCGACTATGGC.

This clone was found many times. The read gets to within 3 residues of the CDR3 end, and the germline J gene fills in the rest. V is TRBV5-4 and J is TRBJ1-4, with 9 bases identical to TRBD1. The trim removed 4 bases at V and 4 bases at J, leaving 5 bases unmatched. The germline CDR1 and CDR2 sequences are SGHNT and YYREEE (reference sequence). The CDR3 runs to 15 residues. CDR3 in amino acids: CASSPDRGDNEKLFF. The sequenced CDR3 bases are TGTGCCAGCAGCCCGGACAGGGGCGATAATGAAAAA.

This clone was observed many times. The missing CDR3 end, 3 residues past where the read stops, is filled in from the germline J gene. The V and J genes are TRBV10-3 and TRBJ1-1; D remains ambiguous. This CDR3 spans 14 amino acids. The V end was cut by 3 bases, the J end by 0 bases, with 8 bases between. Germline V gene sequence: CDR1 ENHRY, CDR2 SYGVKD. The CDR3 reads CAISEGHMNTEAFF. CDR3 DNA (partial): TGTGCCATCAGTGAAGGTCACATGAACACTGAA.

This clone was recorded at least ten times. The CDR3 end falls 3 residues outside the read, so it is completed with the germline J gene. This chain joins TRBV19 and TRBJ1-3; TRBD1 matches 9 bases. The J segment lost 0 bases and the V segment lost 3 bases, leaving 6 bases of the junction unmatched. The CDR3 has 17 amino acids. Per the germline V gene, CDR1 is LNHDA and CDR2 is SQIVND (reference sequence). The CDR3: CASSILKTGGSGNTIYF. The CDR3 DNA, read in part, is TGTGCCAGTAGTATTTTAAAGACAGGGGGCTCTGGAAACACC. Supplemented by reference TRBV19 and TRBJ1-3, the full variable domain reads DGGITQSPKYLFRKEGQNVTLSCEQNLNHDAMYWYRQDPGQGLRLIYYSQIVNDFQKGDIAEGYSVSREKKESFPLTVTSAQKNPTAFYLCASSILKTGGSGNTIYFGEGSWLTVV.

This clone was counted at least ten times. The read falls 3 residues short of the CDR3 end, and the missing part is taken from the germline J gene. V and J are TRBV13 and TRBJ1-6, with 7 bases matching TRBD1. CDR3 length: 12 amino acids. The V gene's germline CDR1 is PRHDT and CDR2 FYEKMQ (reference sequence). CDR3 bases read: TGTGCCAGCAGCTTACGGGACAGTCCC. Its protein product is CASSLRDSP. The complete CDR3 sequence is CASSLRDSPLHF. Combining the CDR3 with reference TRBV13 and TRBJ1-6 gives the whole variable domain AAGVIQSPRHLIKEKRETATLKCYPIPRHDTVYWYQQGPGQDPQFLISFYEKMQSDKGSIPDRFSAQQFSDYHSELNMSSLELGDSALYFCASSLRDSPLHFGNGTRLTVT.